The 12 T cell receptor beta chains in this list originate from one sample, sequenced in a study of neurological immune-mediated disorders. TCRdb used MiXCR to reprocess the 5' RACE reads, holding one entry per CDR3 protein. The sample has 20,000 to 30,000 distinct CDR3 sequences, 2.5% seen once; the top ten hold about 2.3%. Sequencing was carried out using PBMCs. The source is a woman in her fifties or sixties with multiple sclerosis.

The J gene is TRBJ1-2, the V gene TRBV7-9; TRBD1 matches at 7 bases. V was pared by 5 bases and J by 7 bases, with 7 bases of the junction left unmatched. The germline V gene has CDR1 SEHNR and CDR2 FQNEAQ (reference sequence). This CDR3 is 13 amino acids long. This chain's CDR3 is CASSPQGTRGYTF. The DNA for the CDR3 is TGTGCCAGCAGCCCACAGGGGACGCGTGGCTACACCTTC.

This clonotype showed up just a few times. The chain is built from TRBV2 and TRBJ1-4; a weak D match, TRBD1 (5 bases). Trimming cost V 4 bases and J 7 bases, with 13 bases left between them. The CDR3 is made up of 14 amino acids. Germline lookup yields CDR1 SNHLY and CDR2 FYNNEI. For the CDR3, the DNA is TGTGCCAGCAGTGCGGCCCACGGGGGTGAAAAACTGTTTTTT. It translates to CASSAAHGGEKLFF. The full variable domain, completed using reference TRBV2 and TRBJ1-4, is EPEVTQTPSHQVTQMGQEVILRCVPISNHLYFYWYRQILGQKVEFLVSFYNNEISEKSEIFDDQFSVERPDGSNFTLKIRSTKLEDSAMYFCASSAAHGGEKLFFGSGTQLSVL.

This clonotype has at least ten counts. The rearrangement uses TRBV20-1 and TRBJ2-7; 10 positions match TRBD2. The length of the CDR3 is 13 residues. Germline V CDR1 and CDR2: DFQATT, SNEGSKA (reference sequence). Trimming cost V 1 base and J 6 bases; bases outside gene matches: 3. The CDR3 spells CSARGASGGEQYF. The CDR3 DNA reads TGCAGTGCTAGAGGCGCTAGCGGGGGCGAGCAGTACTTC.

This clonotype was found many times. This chain uses TRBV10-3 with TRBJ2-7; no definite D call. The CDR3 extends over 12 amino acids. V dropped 0 bases and J dropped 4 bases, with 4 bases sitting between them. Looked up from germline, CDR1 is ENHRY and CDR2 is SYGVKD. CDR3 in amino acids: CAISESEYEQYF. The CDR3, as DNA: TGTGCCATCAGTGAGTCAGAGTACGAGCAGTACTTC.

This clonotype was counted at least ten times. This chain links TRBV5-1 with TRBJ1-4; D ambiguous. Germline loops: CDR1 SGHRS, CDR2 YFSETQ. Trimming took 0 bases from V and 4 from J, leaving 7 bases between them. The CDR3 is 14 amino acids. The CDR3 DNA is TGCGCCAGCAGCTTGGGCGGGATTAATGAAAAACTGTTTTTT. Amino acids: CASSLGGINEKLFF.

This clonotype occurred many times. The rearrangement uses TRBV10-3 and TRBJ2-5; a possible D gene is TRBD2 (5 bases). The CDR3 spans 13 residues. V was trimmed by 8 bases and J by 2 bases, leaving 12 bases between them. CDR1 and CDR2 (germline): ENHRY, SYGVKD. The CDR3 DNA reads as TGTGCCATCTCAGACGGGGAGCAAGAGACCCAGTACTTC. Amino acids: CAISDGEQETQYF.

This clonotype was picked up many times. The CDR3 loop reads CASSIVAGARETQYF. The CDR3 bases are TGCGCCAGCAGCATCGTAGCGGGAGCTAGGGAGACCCAGTACTTC. V usage is TRBV5-1 and J usage is TRBJ2-5, with 9 bases fitting TRBD2. Germline-derived CDR1 and CDR2 are SGHRS and YFSETQ. This CDR3 is 15 amino acids long. The J segment lost 5 bases and the V segment lost 4 bases, leaving 9 bases of the junction unmatched.

This clonotype was counted ten times or more. This chain joins TRBV20-1 and TRBJ2-3; 7 bases align to TRBD2. The V and J ends lost 2 bases and 3 bases, in that order; junction bases with no gene match: 8. The CDR3 extends over 15 amino acids. Per the germline V gene, CDR1 is DFQATT and CDR2 is SNEGSKA (reference sequence). CDR3 sequence reads: CSARMALGGTDTQYF. The CDR3 nucleotides read TGCAGTGCTAGAATGGCGCTGGGGGGGACAGATACGCAGTATTTT.

This clonotype occurred many times. The CDR3 sequence is CASQGGYYGYTF. The CDR3 nucleotides read TGTGCCTCCCAGGGAGGGTACTATGGCTACACCTTC. V usage is TRBV24-1 and J usage is TRBJ1-2; D possibly corresponds to TRBD1 (5 bases). Per the germline V gene, CDR1 is KGHDR and CDR2 is SFDVKD. This CDR3 contains 12 residues. Trimming stripped 12 bases from V and 3 bases from J, with 13 bases between.

This clonotype was observed a handful of times. The J gene is TRBJ1-1, the V gene TRBV7-8; possible D gene TRBD1, 6 bases. The CDR3 spans 14 residues. V was shortened by 2 bases and J by 4 bases, with 11 bases between the two germline ends. Germline loops: CDR1 SGHVS, CDR2 FQNEAQ. The DNA of the CDR3 is TGTGCCAGCAGCTTACAGGCAGGGGTCACTGAAGCTTTCTTT. As protein: CASSLQAGVTEAFF.

This clonotype appeared many times. V is TRBV2 and J is TRBJ2-1; D unresolved. Germline values: CDR1 SNHLY, CDR2 FYNNEI. Trimming took 8 bases from V and 0 from J, leaving 11 bases between them. This CDR3 comprises 14 residues. The CDR3 is CASLRSNSYNEQFF. CDR3 nucleotide sequence: TGTGCCAGCCTTAGATCTAACTCCTACAATGAGCAGTTCTTC.

This clonotype occurred many times. The chain joins TRBV19 to TRBJ1-2; D uncertain. From germline, CDR1 is LNHDA and CDR2 SQIVND (reference sequence). The CDR3 loop spans 12 amino acids. Trimming pared 8 bases from V and 7 bases from J, leaving 14 bases between. CDR3 residues: CASSITGSGYTF. The CDR3 coding sequence is TGTGCCAGTTCGATTACGGGGTCTGGCTACACCTTC. Looking up the rest from reference TRBV19 and TRBJ1-2 gives the full variable domain: DGGITQSPKYLFRKEGQNVTLSCEQNLNHDAMYWYRQDPGQGLRLIYYSQIVNDFQKGDIAEGYSVSREKKESFPLTVTSAQKNPTAFYLCASSITGSGYTFGSGTRLTVV.